The T cell receptor (beta chain) under discussion was sequenced for a study of cytomegalovirus exposure and HLA in healthy donors. Broader study findings: Most of the TCR beta V segments (in an earlier analysis) were productive either about 87% or about 30% of the time. Later on, an analysis showed TCR association rates differing by HLA locus, with DRB1 the most and HLA-C the fewest. The study designated around 150 TCR beta chains cytomegalovirus-associated.

Regarding this clone: Its antigen remains unidentified.

60 Vbeta and 13 Jbeta primers were used in PCR. Clones were sequenced by immunoSEQ multiplex PCR, and TCRdb holds only the in-frame ones, with some missing. The data hold 150,000 to 200,000 clones, with about four fifths observed a single time. The CDR3 spans 15 residues. Germline CDR1 SGHNT, CDR2 YYREEE (reference sequence). V lost 3 bases and J lost 8; bases outside the gene matches: 12. The chain combines TRBV5-4 with TRBJ1-2, with TRBD1 identical over 8 bases. The sequenced material came from PBMCs. The origin of this receptor is a man in his thirties or forties in good health and CMV-seropositive. The CDR3 nucleotides are TGTGCCAGCAGCTCGAGACTCGGACAGGGTGAGGGCTACACCTTC. Encoded protein: CASSSRLGQGEGYTF. The whole variable domain, remainder taken from reference TRBV5-4 and TRBJ1-2, is ETGVTQSPTHLIKTRGQQVTLRCSSQSGHNTVSWYQQALGQGPQFIFQYYREEENGRGNFPPRFSGLQFPNYSSELNVNALELDDSALYLCASSSRLGQGEGYTFGSGTRLTVV.